This T cell receptor (beta chain) was obtained from a study of blood T cell repertoires in COVID-19. Study as a whole: COVID-19 samples from acute and convalescent phases originated in the United States, Italy and Spain. From T cells, B-cell-depleted T cells, or PBMCs came the material, which was cDNA or gDNA.

The table lists this clone with a count of one. Categorization into cohorts depended on clinical history that participants reported. Original processing methods: Reference gene primer amplification yielded estimated nucleated cell counts. Repertoires were generated with immunoSEQ multiplex PCR, while TCRdb's copy carries only in-frame clones and drops some. That table gives V, J and clone size, and the DNA gave D and trimming. The sample shows about 250,000 clones, 87% of them seen only once. Sequencing was performed on PBMCs or T cells enriched from blood (not recorded which). The sequence derives from a woman in her twenties or thirties with acute COVID-19.

In DNA form, the CDR3 reads TGTGCCAGTAGTACGTGGGGTCATCAGGGGCATGGCTACACCTTC. It codes for CASSTWGHQGHGYTF. The J gene is TRBJ1-2, the V gene TRBV19; D is perhaps TRBD1 (6 bases). This CDR3 is 15 amino acids long. V was pared by 4 bases and J by 6 bases, with 18 bases between. Germline CDR1 reads LNHDA; CDR2 reads SQIVND (reference sequence).